These 17 T cell receptor beta chains originate from one sample sequenced in a study of CD8 T cells in ankylosing spondylitis. General observations from the study: In ankylosing spondylitis blood, a motif of roughly 8 highly homologous TCR beta variants appeared characteristic.

From the 5' RACE reads, TCRdb called clonotypes with MiXCR, one entry per CDR3 protein. Here the sample spans fewer than 450,000 distinct CDR3 sequences, 15% to 20% being singletons. The antigens for these receptors are not known. The sequencing sample was made of blood, either unsorted or a sorted T cell fraction (not recorded which). The receptors come from a male donor with ankylosing spondylitis.

The J gene is TRBJ2-7, the V gene TRBV12-5; TRBD1 agrees at 7 bases. The ends lost 1 base at V and 1 base at J; junction bases unmatched: 4. Germline V gene sequence: CDR1 LGHNT, CDR2 FRNRAP. CDR3 length: 15 amino acids. CDR3 sequence reads: CASGLALTGSYEQYF. Here the CDR3 DNA reads TGTGCTAGTGGTTTGGCCCTGACAGGGTCCTACGAGCAGTACTTC.

The chain carries TRBV28 and TRBJ2-2; TRBD1 agrees at 8 bases. This CDR3 is built from 16 residues. Germline CDR1 reads MDHEN; CDR2 reads SYDVKM. Trimming at V came to 5 bases and at J to 6 bases, leaving 11 bases not matched to a gene. CDR3 bases: TGTGCCAGCAGTATTTCAGGACAGGGAAGCGCCGGGGAGCTGTTTTTT. Translating gives CASSISGQGSAGELFF. Complete variable domain (other parts from reference TRBV28 and TRBJ2-2): DVKVTQSSRYLVKRTGEKVFLECVQDMDHENMFWYRQDPGLGLRLIYFSYDVKMKEKGDIPEGYSVSREKKERFSLILESASTNQTSMYLCASSISGQGSAGELFFGEGSRLTVL.

The sample holds a few counts of this clonotype. The chain couples TRBV20-1 to TRBJ2-2; no clear D. V was shortened by 3 bases and J by 0 bases, with 5 bases between the two germline ends. The CDR3 loop spans 13 amino acids. The germline gives CDR1 DFQATT, CDR2 SNEGSKA (reference sequence). This CDR3 is CSASPANTGELFF. CDR3 DNA: TGCAGTGCTAGTCCAGCGAACACCGGGGAGCTGTTTTTT.

This clonotype was counted only a few times. The chain couples TRBV5-6 to TRBJ2-1; 11 nucleotides agree with TRBD2. The CDR3 is 16 residues long. Looked up from germline, CDR1 is SGHDT and CDR2 is YYEEEE. Losses at the gene ends were 0 bases for V and 9 bases for J; bases not matched to a gene: 8. CDR3 residues: CASSLVGTSGEGEQFF. In nucleotides, the CDR3 is TGTGCCAGCAGCTTGGTAGGGACTAGCGGAGAGGGTGAGCAGTTCTTC.

This clonotype was counted many times. The chain recombines TRBV29-1 with TRBJ1-2; D perhaps matches TRBD1 (6 bases). The CDR3 is 12 amino acids. Germline V lookup: CDR1 SQVTM, CDR2 ANQGSEA. Trimming pared 2 bases from V and 4 bases from J, leaving 8 bases between. The CDR3 DNA reads as TGCAGCGTTGAAACAGGGACCTATGGCTACACCTTC. Translating it yields CSVETGTYGYTF.

This clonotype was detected many times. The chain is built from TRBV6-5 and TRBJ1-5, with no clear D. The germline gives CDR1 MNHEY, CDR2 SVGAGI. Trimming stripped 2 bases from V and 2 bases from J, with 4 bases between. The CDR3 totals 13 residues. The CDR3 nucleotides read TGTGCCAGCAGTTACGGGGGCAATCAGCCCCAGCATTTT. It encodes CASSYGGNQPQHF.

This clonotype was seen many times. The chain employs TRBV9 and TRBJ2-1; D is unresolved. Germline V CDR1 and CDR2: SGDLS, YYNGEE. Trimming stripped 3 bases from V and 0 bases from J, with 7 bases between. CDR3 length: 14 amino acids. The CDR3 spells CASSGANSYNEQFF. In DNA, the CDR3 is TGTGCCAGCAGCGGTGCCAACTCCTACAATGAGCAGTTCTTC. The whole variable domain, remainder taken from reference TRBV9 and TRBJ2-1, is DSGVTQTPKHLITATGQRVTLRCSPRSGDLSVYWYQQSLDQGLQFLIQYYNGEERAKGNILERFSAQQFPDLHSELNLSSLELGDSALYFCASSGANSYNEQFFGPGTRLTVL.

J is TRBJ2-6 and V is TRBV12-3 or TRBV12-4; 7 nucleotides line up with TRBD1. There are 16 residues in the CDR3. J was trimmed by 1 base and V by 6 bases; bases with no gene match: 6. The CDR3 protein is CASRGTASSGANVLTF. The CDR3 region has the DNA TGTGCCAGCAGAGGGACAGCGAGTTCTGGGGCCAACGTCCTGACTTTC.

This clonotype was seen only a few times. The genes are TRBV28 and TRBJ2-1; 10 bases agree with TRBD2. Trimming cost V 8 bases and J 4 bases; bases outside gene matches: 5. Germline CDR1 and CDR2: MDHEN and SYDVKM. This CDR3 has 14 residues. DNA for the CDR3: TGTGCCAGCCGAGCGGGAGGGCCGTACAATGAGCAGTTCTTC. Protein product: CASRAGGPYNEQFF.

This clonotype appeared a few times. V gene TRBV7-2 combines with J gene TRBJ2-7; 10 bases fit TRBD2. This CDR3 is 16 amino acids long. Germline CDR1 reads SGHTA; CDR2 reads FQGNSA. The V gene end was trimmed by 1 base and the J gene end by 3 bases; junction bases not matched to a gene: 6. Here the CDR3 reads CASSLGVAGGLYEQYF. In DNA, the CDR3 is TGTGCCAGCAGCTTAGGCGTAGCGGGAGGACTCTACGAGCAGTACTTC. The full variable domain, completed using reference TRBV7-2 and TRBJ2-7, is GAGVSQSPSNKVTEKGKDVELRCDPISGHTALYWYRQSLGQGLEFLIYFQGNSAPDKSGLPSDRFSAERTGGSVSTLTIQRTQQEDSAVYLCASSLGVAGGLYEQYFGPGTRLTVT.

V and J are TRBV4-1 and TRBJ1-4; D perhaps matches TRBD1 (6 bases). Between the trimmed V and J ends, which lost 1 base and 8 bases, there was a span of 14 bases. The CDR3 sequence is 15 residues long. Per germline, CDR1 MGHRA and CDR2 YSYEKL. The CDR3 coding sequence is TGCGCCAGCAGCCAAGTGGACAGAAAACCCGAAAAACTGTTTTTT. It specifies CASSQVDRKPEKLFF.

The chain recombines TRBV11-2 with TRBJ2-7; D is tentatively TRBD1 or TRBD2 (5 bases each). Trimming took 2 bases from V and 2 from J, leaving 16 bases between them. CDR3 length: 16 residues. Germline loops: CDR1 SGHAT, CDR2 FQNNGV. The CDR3 DNA sequence: TGTGCCAGCAGCTTAAGGGGACCGGACAAAACCTACGAGCAGTACTTC. Its protein is CASSLRGPDKTYEQYF. Full variable domain (missing parts from reference TRBV11-2 and TRBJ2-7): EAGVAQSPRYKIIEKRQSVAFWCNPISGHATLYWYQQILGQGPKLLIQFQNNGVVDDSQLPKDRFSAERLKGVDSTLKIQPAKLEDSAVYLCASSLRGPDKTYEQYFGPGTRLTVT.

The chain links TRBV20-1 to TRBJ2-1; TRBD2 agrees at 11 bases. CDR1 is DFQATT, CDR2 SNEGSKA, per germline (reference sequence). CDR3 length: 14 residues. Losses at the gene ends were 2 bases for V and 6 bases for J; bases not matched to a gene: 3. CDR3 amino acids: CSARTSGRSNEQFF. The CDR3 region has the DNA TGCAGTGCTAGAACTAGCGGGAGAAGCAATGAGCAGTTCTTC.

The V call is TRBV7-8, the J call TRBJ2-7; possibly TRBD1 or TRBD2 for D (5 bases each). The germline gives CDR1 SGHVS, CDR2 FQNEAQ. CDR3 length: 15 residues. V lost 3 bases, J lost 1 base, and 13 bases lay in between. This CDR3 is CASSFTVWGSYEQYF. The CDR3 DNA sequence: TGTGCCAGCAGCTTTACAGTCTGGGGGTCCTACGAGCAGTACTTC.

This chain joins TRBV9 and TRBJ2-5; TRBD2 aligns across 8 bases. V dropped 5 bases and J dropped 0; count of bases not matched to a gene: 9. This CDR3 region has 16 residues. CDR1 is SGDLS, CDR2 YYNGEE, per germline. This CDR3 reads CASSLTSGTYQETQYF. CDR3 nucleotides: TGTGCCAGCAGTCTAACTAGCGGAACGTACCAAGAGACCCAGTACTTC.

The rearrangement uses TRBV5-1 and TRBJ1-2, with D hard to call. The CDR3 sequence is 14 residues long. The germline V and J ends were trimmed by 2 bases and 8 bases, with 16 bases remaining between them. Germline V gene data show CDR1 as SGHRS and CDR2 as YFSETQ. CDR3 residues: CASSFGRSERGYTF. As DNA, the CDR3 is TGCGCCAGCAGCTTTGGGCGCTCAGAGAGGGGCTACACCTTC.

Only a few counts were recorded for this clonotype. V and J are TRBV7-9 and TRBJ2-3; 8 bases are shared with TRBD1. V was pared by 4 bases and J by 4 bases, with 7 bases of the junction left unmatched. Germline loops: CDR1 SEHNR, CDR2 FQNEAQ (reference sequence). The CDR3 length is 15 residues. The CDR3 spells CASSSDRGQPDTQYF. As DNA, the CDR3 is TGTGCCAGCAGCTCCGACAGGGGACAGCCAGATACGCAGTATTTT.